In this sample, the clone carrying this T cell receptor (beta chain) turned up many times. As yet, its antigen is unknown. This specimen belongs to a study of prognosis after radiotherapy for stage I lung cancer. Points from the study as a whole: Post-treatment Shannon entropy following stereotactic body radiation therapy was lower among patients who developed distant metastases.

The authors amplified TCR beta CDR3 from genomic DNA using two-round multiplex PCR. Gene-specific TRBV and TRBJ primers were used in PCR round one. Each CDR3 protein is one row after TCRdb ran MiXCR on the multiplex PCR reads. The sample consists of over 11,000 distinct CDR3 sequences, 50% to 70% of them appearing once. The material sequenced was PBMCs, taken before or after stereotactic body radiation therapy (not recorded which). This TCR was recovered from a donor over 45 with non-small cell lung cancer.

The DNA of the CDR3 is TGTGCCAGCAGTTCACCACCCTGGACAGGGGGAGGCAATGAGCAGTTCTTC. Amino acid sequence: CASSSPPWTGGGNEQFF. The chain employs TRBV28 and TRBJ2-1; 10 bases match TRBD1. The V gene end was trimmed by 4 bases and the J gene end by 6 bases; junction bases not matched to a gene: 12. This CDR3 is built from 17 residues. Germline V gene sequence: CDR1 MDHEN, CDR2 SYDVKM.